This is a list of T cell receptor beta chains from one sample in a study of CDR3 diversity in severe acne. A single record per CDR3 protein comes from TCRdb applying MiXCR to the PCR reads. This sample has about 85,000 distinct CDR3 sequences, with about 52% found just once. Sequences were obtained from blood. These receptors came from a male donor in good health, serving as a control. CDR3s include the opening cysteine and the closing phenylalanine or tryptophan. D genes are given only for firm matches. Clone size is shown for a subset of rows, as once, few, many or a class of expanded clone.

d_call,j_call,clone_size,v_call,cdr3_aa,cdr3_nt
TRBD1,TRBJ2-7,few,TRBV20-1,CSATDYRQGRIEQYF,TGCAGTGCTACAGACTACCGACAGGGGAGGATCGAGCAGTACTTC
NA,TRBJ2-7,few,TRBV19,CASSIQGSYEQYF,TGTGCCAGTAGTATACAGGGCTCCTACGAGCAGTACTTC
NA,TRBJ1-2,NA,TRBV5-6,CASSQQLAYGYTF,TGTGCCAGCAGCCAACAACTAGCCTATGGCTACACCTTC
TRBD1,TRBJ1-5,NA,TRBV25-1,CASSPTRQGSNQPQHF,TGTGCCAGCAGTCCGACACGACAGGGGAGCAATCAGCCCCAGCATTTT
NA,TRBJ1-2,NA,TRBV24-1,CATSIGSYGYTF,TGTGCCACCAGTATCGGCTCCTATGGCTACACCTTC
TRBD2,TRBJ2-1,many,TRBV20-1,CSARDFRTSASSYNEQFF,TGCAGTGCTAGAGATTTCAGAACTAGCGCTTCCTCCTACAATGAGCAGTTCTTC
NA,TRBJ2-3,NA,TRBV7-2,CASSHPGTTLSTDTQYF,TGTGCCAGCAGCCATCCCGGGACGACCCTAAGCACAGATACGCAGTATTTT
TRBD1,TRBJ1-1,few,TRBV7-3,CASSATGGTEAFF,TGTGCCAGCAGCGCGACAGGGGGCACTGAAGCTTTCTTT
TRBD2,TRBJ2-5,NA,TRBV3-1,CASSQGTSGGSETQYF,TGTGCCAGCAGCCAAGGGACTAGCGGGGGTTCGGAGACCCAGTACTTC
NA,TRBJ1-2,many,TRBV10-3,CAIWSGGYGYTF,TGTGCCATTTGGAGCGGGGGCTATGGCTACACCTTC
NA,TRBJ2-5,many,TRBV7-6,CASSLAETQYF,TGTGCCAGCAGCTTAGCCGAGACCCAGTACTTC
NA,TRBJ1-1,NA,TRBV11-2,CASSLVRGTEAFF,TGTGCCAGCAGCTTAGTTCGGGGCACTGAAGCTTTCTTT
NA,TRBJ2-1,NA,TRBV28,CASSFTSAGQQDNEQFF,TGTGCCAGCAGTTTTACTAGCGCGGGACAGCAAGACAATGAGCAGTTCTTC
NA,TRBJ2-7,NA,TRBV29-1,CSGGPGMGSYEQYF,TGCAGCGGGGGACCGGGGATGGGCTCCTACGAGCAGTACTTC
TRBD2,TRBJ2-1,NA,TRBV7-2,CASSLAGLAGGDEQFF,TGTGCCAGCAGCTTAGCCGGGCTAGCGGGCGGCGATGAGCAGTTCTTC
TRBD1,TRBJ2-3,many,TRBV3-1,CASRNRGSTDTQYF,TGTGCCAGCAGGAACAGGGGAAGCACAGATACGCAGTATTTT
NA,TRBJ2-2,NA,TRBV7-3,CASSLRASAYTGELFF,TGTGCCAGCAGCCTTCGAGCGAGTGCGTACACCGGGGAGCTGTTTTTT
NA,TRBJ1-1,many,TRBV19,CAIRGNTEAFF,TGTGCCATCAGAGGGAACACTGAAGCTTTCTTT
TRBD2,TRBJ2-2,NA,TRBV6-1,CASILGLAGRAWGSGELFF,TGTGCCAGCATCTTGGGACTAGCGGGAAGGGCTTGGGGCTCCGGGGAGCTGTTTTTT
NA,TRBJ1-6,NA,TRBV10-2,CASSESTGQGNSPLHF,TGCGCCAGCAGTGAGTCGACTGGGCAGGGGAACTCACCCCTCCACTTT
NA,TRBJ1-5,NA,TRBV2,CASSSGVYSNQPQHF,TGTGCCAGCAGCTCGGGGGTATATAGCAATCAGCCCCAGCATTTT
TRBD1,TRBJ1-4,many,TRBV28,CASRITGQNNEKLFF,TGTGCCAGCAGGATAACGGGACAGAATAATGAAAAACTGTTTTTT
TRBD2,TRBJ2-7,NA,TRBV10-3,CATGFGTSASYEQYF,TGTGCCACAGGATTCGGGACTAGCGCCTCCTACGAGCAGTACTTC
TRBD1,TRBJ1-2,NA,TRBV20-1,CSDSPGQGREGYTF,TGCAGCGATTCTCCGGGACAGGGACGTGAAGGCTACACCTTC
TRBD2,TRBJ2-7,NA,TRBV7-2,CASSSGLAGKPYF,TGTGCCAGCAGCTCGGGACTAGCGGGAAAGCCGTACTTC
NA,TRBJ1-1,many,TRBV7-3,CASTLSVGTEAFF,TGTGCCAGCACGCTCAGTGTTGGCACTGAAGCTTTCTTT
TRBD2,TRBJ2-1,NA,TRBV25-1,CASSSPASGSWGNEQFF,TGTGCCAGCAGTTCCCCCGCCAGCGGGAGTTGGGGCAATGAGCAGTTCTTC
TRBD1,TRBJ2-2,NA,TRBV29-1,CSARGMNTGELFF,TGCAGCGCCAGGGGGATGAACACCGGGGAGCTGTTTTTT
TRBD2,TRBJ2-7,NA,TRBV5-1,CASRDSGSSSYEQYF,TGCGCCAGCAGAGATAGCGGGAGTAGCTCCTACGAGCAGTACTTC
NA,TRBJ2-1,NA,TRBV18,CASSPPPISGLRWSDEQFF,TGTGCCAGCTCACCACCTCCGATATCGGGACTGAGATGGTCCGATGAGCAGTTCTTC
NA,TRBJ2-3,NA,TRBV7-9,CASSPVLPSEQYF,TGTGCCAGCAGCCCCGTCCTTCCCTCGGAGCAGTATTTT
NA,TRBJ2-7,many,TRBV10-2,CASGMQEKDEQYF,TGCGCCAGCGGAATGCAGGAGAAAGACGAGCAGTACTTC
TRBD1,TRBJ1-5,NA,TRBV25-1,CASSEGQGAVQPQHF,TGTGCCAGCAGTGAGGGACAGGGGGCGGTTCAGCCCCAGCATTTT
NA,TRBJ2-1,NA,TRBV20-1,CSAPDSYNEQFF,TGCAGTGCTCCAGACAGCTACAATGAGCAGTTCTTC
NA,TRBJ2-7,NA,TRBV20-1,CSASSGAYYEQYF,TGCAGTGCGTCCTCGGGAGCCTACTACGAGCAGTACTTC
NA,TRBJ2-5,many,TRBV20-1,CSASSGQETQYF,TGCAGTGCTAGTAGCGGCCAAGAGACCCAGTACTTC
NA,TRBJ1-1,many,TRBV7-9,CASSRGQQGGEKAFF,TGTGCCAGCAGCCGAGGCCAACAGGGAGGGGAAAAAGCTTTCTTT
TRBD2,TRBJ2-7,NA,TRBV20-1,CSARPAGASYEQYF,TGCAGTGCTAGACCAGCGGGGGCCTCGTACGAGCAGTACTTC
NA,TRBJ1-5,few,TRBV11-2,CASSDLRRQPQHF,TGTGCCAGCAGTGACCTAAGGAGGCAGCCCCAGCATTTT
NA,TRBJ1-5,NA,TRBV25-1,CASSDHSNQPQHF,TGTGCCAGCAGCGACCATAGCAATCAGCCCCAGCATTTT
TRBD2,TRBJ2-1,NA,TRBV6-4,CASSDGGGGARNEQFF,TGTGCCAGCAGTGACGGCGGGGGGGGGGCACGTAATGAGCAGTTCTTC
TRBD1,TRBJ2-5,NA,TRBV7-3,CASNLTTGGQETQYF,TGTGCCAGCAACCTTACGACAGGGGGACAAGAGACCCAGTACTTC
NA,TRBJ1-2,NA,TRBV7-9,CASSQVRQGSGYTF,TGTGCCAGCAGTCAAGTGCGCCAGGGTAGTGGCTACACCTTC
TRBD1,TRBJ1-1,many,TRBV4-2,CASSQRRGAGGEGYTEAFF,TGTGCCAGCAGCCAGAGACGGGGGGCAGGGGGAGAGGGTTACACTGAAGCTTTCTTT
TRBD1,TRBJ1-2,few,TRBV27,CASSDRGRGYTF,TGTGCCAGCAGCGACAGGGGTCGCGGCTACACCTTC
NA,TRBJ2-5,many,TRBV3-1,CASSQGGGRETQYF,TGTGCCAGCAGCCAAGGGGGGGGGCGGGAGACCCAGTACTTC
NA,TRBJ1-5,few,TRBV3-1,CASSQMSTDQPQHF,TGTGCCAGCAGCCAGATGAGTACGGATCAGCCCCAGCATTTT
NA,TRBJ2-3,NA,TRBV24-1,CATSDIRTSLVQYF,TGTGCCACCAGTGATATCCGAACTAGTCTAGTGCAGTATTTT
NA,TRBJ2-2,few,TRBV11-2,CASSFTGMGGELFF,TGTGCCAGCAGCTTTACGGGAATGGGCGGGGAGCTGTTTTTT
NA,TRBJ1-5,many,TRBV5-6,CASSSWKGAGNQPQHF,TGTGCCAGCAGTTCATGGAAGGGTGCGGGCAATCAGCCCCAGCATTTT
NA,TRBJ1-1,many,TRBV20-1,CSAREMNTEAFF,TGCAGTGCTAGAGAGATGAACACTGAAGCTTTCTTT
TRBD1,TRBJ2-7,once,TRBV12-3/TRBV12-4,CASSLRLRTGRDRASYEQYF,TGTGCCAGCAGTTTAAGGCTCCGGACGGGCCGGGACAGGGCCTCCTACGAGCAGTACTTC
NA,TRBJ2-3,NA,TRBV2,CASSDPGASEATDTQYF,TGTGCCAGCAGTGATCCAGGGGCTAGCGAGGCCACAGATACGCAGTATTTT
NA,TRBJ2-7,medium-sized,TRBV19,CASSIWGALPYEQYF,TGTGCCAGTAGTATATGGGGGGCGCTCCCCTACGAGCAGTACTTC
NA,TRBJ1-2,few,TRBV7-8,CASSLSLSGFGYTF,TGTGCCAGCAGCTTAAGTTTGTCAGGGTTCGGCTACACCTTC
TRBD1,TRBJ2-7,many,TRBV7-9,CASSFDRVYEQYF,TGTGCCAGCAGCTTCGACAGGGTTTACGAGCAGTACTTC
NA,TRBJ1-6,NA,TRBV6-7,CASPENGSYNSPLHF,TGTGCCAGCCCGGAAAATGGCTCCTATAATTCACCCCTCCACTTT
NA,TRBJ2-1,NA,TRBV20-1,CSARGPRAGVNEQFF,TGCAGTGCTAGAGGTCCCCGGGCAGGGGTCAATGAGCAGTTCTTC
NA,TRBJ2-3,NA,TRBV18,CASSLSPTDTQYF,TGTGCCAGCTCACTCTCACCCACAGATACGCAGTATTTT